These 8 T cell receptor beta chains were all obtained from the same sample, sequenced in a study of PD-1 blockade in classical Hodgkin lymphoma. All trial patients relapsed after autologous stem cell transplantation. The repertoire was sequenced with immunoSEQ multiplex PCR; TCRdb's copy has only in-frame clones and lacks some. The sample holds 90,000 to 100,000 clones, roughly 92% seen once. The material was peripheral blood mononuclear cells (PBMCs), obtained at baseline. The receptor set was obtained from a human donor with classical Hodgkin lymphoma.

The chain's CDR3 is CASSLWTGTYEQYF. The CDR3 nucleotides are TGTGCCAGCAGCTTATGGACAGGGACGTACGAGCAGTACTTC. The rearrangement uses TRBV11-2 and TRBJ2-7; 8 bases are a match to TRBD1. V dropped 2 bases and J dropped 4; count of bases not matched to a gene: 4. CDR3 length: 14 residues. Germline V gene sequence: CDR1 SGHAT, CDR2 FQNNGV.

The chain recombines TRBV9 with TRBJ1-2, with TRBD1 matching 9 bases. Germline V CDR1 and CDR2: SGDLS, YYNGEE. This CDR3 comprises 17 residues. Germline trimming cut 2 bases from V and 4 bases from J; bases unmatched to any gene: 12. The CDR3 here is CASSVDPGTGRAYGYTF. CDR3 in DNA: TGTGCCAGCAGCGTGGATCCCGGGACAGGGAGGGCCTATGGCTACACCTTC.

This sequence joins TRBV7-2 and TRBJ2-6; D might be TRBD1 (6 bases). The germline V gene encodes CDR1 SGHTA and CDR2 FQGNSA. This CDR3 region has 19 residues. V lost 5 bases to trimming and J lost 1 base, with 21 bases between them. The CDR3 DNA reads as TGTGCCAGCAGCGTCCACAGGGTGGGCTATGGATCTGGGGCCAACGTCCTGACTTTC. Amino acid sequence: CASSVHRVGYGSGANVLTF.

This chain links TRBV4-1 with TRBJ2-1, with 8 bases fitting TRBD2. There are 18 residues in the CDR3. Losses at the gene ends were 4 bases for V and 8 bases for J; bases not matched to a gene: 19. CDR1 and CDR2 from the germline V gene are MGHRA and YSYEKL. The CDR3 DNA reads TGCGCCAGCAGCCCCCCGGTAGGCAGGACTAGCAGGCGGGATGAGCAGTTCTTC. As protein: CASSPPVGRTSRRDEQFF.

The rearrangement uses TRBV5-1 and TRBJ1-1, with a weak D call TRBD1 (5 bases). The CDR3 contains 14 residues. Between the trimmed V and J ends, which lost 0 bases and 10 bases, there was a span of 16 bases. CDR1 SGHRS and CDR2 YFSETQ come from the germline V gene. For the CDR3, the DNA is TGCGCCAGCAGCTTGGGAACAGGCTGGGTAGGAGCTTTCTTT. Encoded protein: CASSLGTGWVGAFF.

The chain's CDR3 is CASSLEAGYTF. In DNA, the CDR3 is TGTGCCAGCAGTCTGGAGGCGGGCTACACCTTC. V usage is TRBV6-6 and J usage is TRBJ1-2; no firm D call. CDR3 size: 11 residues. V lost 5 bases and J 8 bases, leaving 9 bases between the germline ends. Per germline, CDR1 MNHNY and CDR2 SVGAGI (reference sequence).

The chain couples TRBV29-1 to TRBJ2-5; TRBD2 matches at 11 bases. CDR3 length: 17 amino acids. Per germline, CDR1 SQVTM and CDR2 ANQGSEA. The junction had 11 bases not matched to a gene; V was cut back by 1 base and J by 4 bases. The CDR3 here is CSVEVGLAGQRGETQYF. The CDR3 nucleotides are TGCAGCGTTGAAGTAGGACTAGCGGGCCAACGGGGAGAGACCCAGTACTTC.

This clone is deemed medium-sized (0.01 to 0.1%). The V call is TRBV5-1, the J call TRBJ1-5, with D possibly TRBD1 on 5 matching bases. The length of the CDR3 is 13 residues. Trimming pared 3 bases from V and 5 bases from J, leaving 9 bases between. CDR1 is SGHRS and CDR2 is YFSETQ in the germline V gene. CDR3 nucleotides: TGCGCCAGCAGCTACGAAGGGGATCAGCCCCAGCATTTT. Its protein product is CASSYEGDQPQHF.